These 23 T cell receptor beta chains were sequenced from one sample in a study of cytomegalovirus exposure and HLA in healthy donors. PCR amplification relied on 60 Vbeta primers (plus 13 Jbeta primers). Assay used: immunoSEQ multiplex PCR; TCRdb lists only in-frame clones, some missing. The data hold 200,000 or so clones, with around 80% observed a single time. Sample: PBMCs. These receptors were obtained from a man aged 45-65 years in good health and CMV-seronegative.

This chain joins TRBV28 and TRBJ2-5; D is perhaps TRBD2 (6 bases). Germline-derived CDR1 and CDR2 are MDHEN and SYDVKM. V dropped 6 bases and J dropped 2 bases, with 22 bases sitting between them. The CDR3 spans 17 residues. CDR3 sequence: CASSPTWLGRAQETQYF. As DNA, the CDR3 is TGTGCCAGCAGCCCGACTTGGCTCGGGAGAGCTCAAGAGACCCAGTACTTC.

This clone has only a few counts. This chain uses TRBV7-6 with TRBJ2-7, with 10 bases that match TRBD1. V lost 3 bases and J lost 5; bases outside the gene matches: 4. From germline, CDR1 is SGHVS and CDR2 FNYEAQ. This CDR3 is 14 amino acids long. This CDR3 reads CASSLGTGADEQYF. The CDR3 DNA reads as TGTGCCAGCAGCTTGGGGACAGGGGCGGACGAGCAGTACTTC.

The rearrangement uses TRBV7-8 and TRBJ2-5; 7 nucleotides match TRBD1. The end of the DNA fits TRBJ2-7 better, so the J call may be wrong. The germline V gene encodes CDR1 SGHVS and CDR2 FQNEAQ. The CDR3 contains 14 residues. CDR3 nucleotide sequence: TGTGCCAGCAGCCAGCCGGGACAGATCTACGAGCAGTACTTC. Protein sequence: CASSQPGQIYEQYF.

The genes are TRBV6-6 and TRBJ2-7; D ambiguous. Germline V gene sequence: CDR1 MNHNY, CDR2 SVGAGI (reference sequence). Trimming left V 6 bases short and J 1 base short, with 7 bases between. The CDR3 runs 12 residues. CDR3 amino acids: CASSRRSYEQYF. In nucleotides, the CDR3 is TGTGCCAGCAGCCGCCGGTCCTACGAGCAGTACTTC.

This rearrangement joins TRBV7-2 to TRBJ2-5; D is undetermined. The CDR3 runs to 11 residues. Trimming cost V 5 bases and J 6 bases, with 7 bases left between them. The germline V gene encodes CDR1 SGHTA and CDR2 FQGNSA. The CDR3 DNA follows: TGTGCCAGCAGCGCCACACAGACCCAGTACTTC. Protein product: CASSATQTQYF. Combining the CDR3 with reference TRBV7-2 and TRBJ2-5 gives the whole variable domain GAGVSQSPSNKVTEKGKDVELRCDPISGHTALYWYRQSLGQGLEFLIYFQGNSAPDKSGLPSDRFSAERTGGSVSTLTIQRTQQEDSAVYLCASSATQTQYFGPGTRLLVL.

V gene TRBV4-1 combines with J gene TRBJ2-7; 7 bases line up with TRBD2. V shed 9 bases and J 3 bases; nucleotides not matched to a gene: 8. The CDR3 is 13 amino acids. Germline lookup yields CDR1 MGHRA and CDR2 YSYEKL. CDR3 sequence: CASTGGGGYEQYF. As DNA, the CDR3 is TGCGCCAGTACGGGTGGGGGGGGCTACGAGCAGTACTTC.

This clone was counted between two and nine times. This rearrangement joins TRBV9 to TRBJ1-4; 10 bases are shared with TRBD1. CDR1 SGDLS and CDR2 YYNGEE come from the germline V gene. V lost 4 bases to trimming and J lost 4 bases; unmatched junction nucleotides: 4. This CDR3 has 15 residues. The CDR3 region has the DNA TGTGCCAGCAGCTTTGGGACAGGGGTTAATGAAAAACTGTTTTTT. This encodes CASSFGTGVNEKLFF.

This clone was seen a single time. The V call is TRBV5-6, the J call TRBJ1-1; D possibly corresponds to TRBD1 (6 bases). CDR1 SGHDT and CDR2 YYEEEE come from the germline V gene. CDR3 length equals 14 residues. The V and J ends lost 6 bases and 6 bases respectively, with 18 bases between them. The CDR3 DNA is TGTGCCAGCACGGAAACAGGGCGGTCCCCTGAAGCTTTCTTT. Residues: CASTETGRSPEAFF. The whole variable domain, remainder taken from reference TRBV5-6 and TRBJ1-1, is DAGVTQSPTHLIKTRGQQVTLRCSPKSGHDTVSWYQQALGQGPQFIFQYYEEEERQRGNFPDRFSGHQFPNYSSELNVNALLLGDSALYLCASTETGRSPEAFFGQGTRLTVV.

CDR3 in amino acids: CSVQLRDTDGYTF. The DNA for the CDR3 is TGCAGCGTTCAACTCCGGGACACCGATGGCTACACCTTC. This chain uses TRBV29-1 with TRBJ1-2, with D possibly being TRBD1 (6 bases). CDR3 length equals 13 residues. Germline lookup yields CDR1 SQVTM and CDR2 ANQGSEA. The V and J ends lost 5 bases and 6 bases respectively, with 16 bases between them.

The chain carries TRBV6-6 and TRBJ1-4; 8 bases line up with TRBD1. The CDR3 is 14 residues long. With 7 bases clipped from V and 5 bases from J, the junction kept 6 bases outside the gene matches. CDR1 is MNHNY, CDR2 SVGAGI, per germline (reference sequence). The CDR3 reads CASNLQGGNEKLFF. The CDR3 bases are TGTGCCAGCAACCTACAGGGGGGCAATGAAAAACTGTTTTTT.

CDR3 protein: CASSPVSYNEQFF. The CDR3, as DNA: TGTGCCAGCTCCCCGGTTTCCTACAATGAGCAGTTCTTC. The chain has TRBV18 and TRBJ2-1; D gene unclear. Germline CDR1 reads KGHSH; CDR2 reads LQKENI. The CDR3 has 13 residues. V lost 6 bases, J lost 1 base, and 7 bases lay in between.

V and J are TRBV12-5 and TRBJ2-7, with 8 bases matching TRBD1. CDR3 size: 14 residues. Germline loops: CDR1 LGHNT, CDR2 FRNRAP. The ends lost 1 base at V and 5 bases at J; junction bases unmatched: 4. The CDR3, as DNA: TGTGCTAGTGGTTTGGGGACAGGGCCTAACGAGCAGTACTTC. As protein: CASGLGTGPNEQYF.

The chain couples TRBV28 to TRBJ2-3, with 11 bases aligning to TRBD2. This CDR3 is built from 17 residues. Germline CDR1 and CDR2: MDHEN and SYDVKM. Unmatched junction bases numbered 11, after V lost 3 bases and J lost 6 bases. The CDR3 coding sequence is TGTGCCAGCAGTTTCGGCACTAGCGGGAGTCGTAGTGATACGCAGTATTTT. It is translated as CASSFGTSGSRSDTQYF.

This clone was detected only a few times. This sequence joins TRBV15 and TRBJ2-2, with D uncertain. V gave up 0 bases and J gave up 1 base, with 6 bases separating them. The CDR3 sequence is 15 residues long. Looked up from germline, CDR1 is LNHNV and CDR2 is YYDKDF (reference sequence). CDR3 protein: CATSREPGNTGELFF. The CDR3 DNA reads TGTGCCACCAGCAGAGAGCCCGGGAACACCGGGGAGCTGTTTTTT. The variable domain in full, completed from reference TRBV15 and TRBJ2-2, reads DAMVIQNPRYQVTQFGKPVTLSCSQTLNHNVMYWYQQKSSQAPKLLFHYYDKDFNNEADTPDNFQSRRPNTSFCFLDIRSPGLGDTAMYLCATSREPGNTGELFFGEGSRLTVL.

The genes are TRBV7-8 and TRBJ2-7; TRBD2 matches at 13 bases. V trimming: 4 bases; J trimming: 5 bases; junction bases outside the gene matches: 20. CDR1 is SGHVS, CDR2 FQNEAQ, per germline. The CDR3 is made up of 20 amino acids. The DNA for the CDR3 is TGTGCCAGCAGCTCGAAAACGGGACTAGCGGGACCCTCATATGTACACGAGCAGTACTTC. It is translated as CASSSKTGLAGPSYVHEQYF.

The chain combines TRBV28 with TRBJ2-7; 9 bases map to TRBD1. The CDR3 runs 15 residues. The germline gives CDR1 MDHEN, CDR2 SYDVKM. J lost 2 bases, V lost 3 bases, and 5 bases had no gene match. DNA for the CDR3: TGTGCCAGCAGTTTTCCGACAGGGGGGACCTACGAGCAGTACTTC. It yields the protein CASSFPTGGTYEQYF.

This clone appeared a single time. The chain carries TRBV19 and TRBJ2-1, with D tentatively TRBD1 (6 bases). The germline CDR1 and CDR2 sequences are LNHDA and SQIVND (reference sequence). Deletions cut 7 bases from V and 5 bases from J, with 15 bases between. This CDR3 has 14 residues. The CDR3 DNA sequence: TGTGCCAGTAAAAAAACAGGGTCAAACAATGAGCAGTTCTTC. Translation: CASKKTGSNNEQFF.

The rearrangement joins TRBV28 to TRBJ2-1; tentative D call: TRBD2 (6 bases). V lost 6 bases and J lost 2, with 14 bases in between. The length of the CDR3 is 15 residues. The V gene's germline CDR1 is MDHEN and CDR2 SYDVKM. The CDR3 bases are TGTGCCAGCAGCTCCAAGCGGGTTCCCTACAATGAGCAGTTCTTC. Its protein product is CASSSKRVPYNEQFF.

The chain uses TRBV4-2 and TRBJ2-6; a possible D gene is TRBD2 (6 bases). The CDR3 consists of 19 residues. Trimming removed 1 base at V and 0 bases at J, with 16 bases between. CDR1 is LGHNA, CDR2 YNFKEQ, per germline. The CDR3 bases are TGTGCCAGCAGCCAAGTGGGGCTGGGACTGAACTCTGGGGCCAACGTCCTGACTTTC. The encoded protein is CASSQVGLGLNSGANVLTF.

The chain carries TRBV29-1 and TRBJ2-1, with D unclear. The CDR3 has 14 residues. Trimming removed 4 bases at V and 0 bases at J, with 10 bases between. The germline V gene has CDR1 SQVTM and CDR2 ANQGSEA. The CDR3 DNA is TGCAGCGTTGCCCTTATTAGCTCCTACAATGAGCAGTTCTTC. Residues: CSVALISSYNEQFF.

The CDR3 here is CASSLGTVPYTDTQYF. CDR3 nucleotides: TGTGCCAGCAGCTTAGGGACAGTTCCGTACACAGATACGCAGTATTTT. The chain links TRBV11-2 to TRBJ2-3; D possibly corresponds to TRBD1 (6 bases). The CDR3 is 16 residues long. The germline gives CDR1 SGHAT, CDR2 FQNNGV. The V end was cut by 1 base, the J end by 2 bases, with 13 bases between.

The CDR3: CASSYGDKSYEQYF. The CDR3 nucleotides read TGTGCCAGCAGTTACGGGGACAAGAGCTACGAGCAGTACTTC. The rearrangement joins TRBV6-5 to TRBJ2-5, with D possibly being TRBD1 (6 bases). Near its end, the DNA agrees better with TRBJ2-7, so the J call may be wrong. The CDR3 has 14 amino acids. Germline CDR1 is MNHEY and CDR2 is SVGAGI.

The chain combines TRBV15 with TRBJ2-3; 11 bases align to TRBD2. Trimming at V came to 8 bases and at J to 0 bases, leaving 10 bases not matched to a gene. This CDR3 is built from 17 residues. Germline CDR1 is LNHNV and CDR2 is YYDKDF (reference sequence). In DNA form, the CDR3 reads TGTGCCACCGGGGGGACGGGACTAGCGGCTAGCACAGATACGCAGTATTTT. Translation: CATGGTGLAASTDTQYF.